This T cell receptor beta chain was sequenced in a study of cytomegalovirus exposure and HLA in healthy donors. General observations from the study: Immune exposure was documented only through CMV serostatus. Earlier analysis looked at TCR beta V segments, and most were productive about 90% or about 30% of the time. As confirmed in vitro, three CMV-associated chains were specific for CMV antigens.

As for this clone: No antigen is known for it.

PCR amplification relied on 60 Vbeta primers (plus 13 Jbeta primers). Here immunoSEQ multiplex PCR was the method, and the copy in TCRdb shows in-frame clones only, minus some. The table lists 100,000 to 150,000 clones, around three quarters of them singletons. Sequenced material: PBMCs. The clonotype comes from a female donor in good health and CMV-seronegative.

CDR3 nucleotides: TGCGCCGGCGGCACAGGGGCCACTGAAGCTTTCTTT. It is translated as CAGGTGATEAFF. The genes are TRBV10-1 and TRBJ1-1, with 7 bases lining up with TRBD1. The CDR3 runs 12 residues. Germline V gene data show CDR1 as WNHNN and CDR2 as SYGVQD (reference sequence). V shed 11 bases and J 4 bases; nucleotides not matched to a gene: 7.